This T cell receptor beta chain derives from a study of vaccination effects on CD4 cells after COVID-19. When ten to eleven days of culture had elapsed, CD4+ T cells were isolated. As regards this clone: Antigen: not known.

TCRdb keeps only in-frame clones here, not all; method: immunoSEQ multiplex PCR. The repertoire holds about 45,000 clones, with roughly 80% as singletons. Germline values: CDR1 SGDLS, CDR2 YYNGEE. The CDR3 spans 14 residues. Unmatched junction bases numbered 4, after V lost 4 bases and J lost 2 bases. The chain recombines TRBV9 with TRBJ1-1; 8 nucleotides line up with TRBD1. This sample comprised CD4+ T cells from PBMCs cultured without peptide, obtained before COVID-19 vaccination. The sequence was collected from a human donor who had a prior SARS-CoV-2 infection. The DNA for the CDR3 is TGTGCCAGCAGCACTGGACAGGGCAACACTGAAGCTTTCTTT. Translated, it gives CASSTGQGNTEAFF.